These 11 T cell receptor beta chains were sequenced from one sample in a study of cytomegalovirus exposure and HLA in healthy donors. It was with 60 Vbeta and 13 Jbeta primers that the PCR ran. Profiled with immunoSEQ multiplex PCR; TCRdb holds only in-frame clones, not every one. Counted here are 99,000 or so clones, around 10% occurring once; the ten biggest clones make up 5% to 6.5%. Sequenced input: PBMCs. The receptors were gathered from a middle-aged man in good health and CMV-seropositive.

The rearrangement links TRBV2 to TRBJ2-1; 9 bases map to TRBD1. With V trimmed by 3 bases and J by 7 bases, 1 base remained unmatched. CDR3 length: 13 amino acids. Germline values: CDR1 SNHLY, CDR2 FYNNEI. The CDR3 DNA is TGTGCCAGCAGTGACGACAGGGGGAATGAGCAGTTCTTC. Translating gives CASSDDRGNEQFF.

This clone was observed a few times. The chain employs TRBV7-9 and TRBJ1-2; no definite D call. Looked up from germline, CDR1 is SEHNR and CDR2 is FQNEAQ (reference sequence). This CDR3 has 14 residues. V gave up 5 bases and J gave up 4 bases, with 14 bases separating them. The CDR3 region has the DNA TGTGCCAGCAGCGTTTCGAGGGAGGGCTATGGCTACACCTTC. It specifies CASSVSREGYGYTF.

The chain uses TRBV5-5 and TRBJ2-7, with 7 bases aligning to TRBD1. The CDR3 extends over 15 amino acids. Germline V CDR1 and CDR2: SGHKS, YYEKEE (reference sequence). The V and J ends lost 5 bases and 2 bases, in that order; junction bases with no gene match: 10. The CDR3 coding sequence is TGTGCCAGCAGGTACCGGGACAGAGGAACCTACGAGCAGTACTTC. Translating it yields CASRYRDRGTYEQYF.

This clone was seen a few times. V is TRBV6-5 and J is TRBJ2-2, with a weak D call TRBD2 (6 bases). Trimming left V 0 bases short and J 7 bases short, with 9 bases between. The germline V gene has CDR1 MNHEY and CDR2 SVGAGI. The CDR3 extends over 14 amino acids. The CDR3 sequence is CASSYSGGGGELFF. The CDR3, as DNA: TGTGCCAGCAGTTACTCGGGGGGTGGCGGGGAGCTGTTTTTT.

This chain uses TRBV25-1 with TRBJ2-5; a possible D gene is TRBD2 (5 bases). The CDR3 runs to 15 residues. Germline CDR1 reads MGHDK; CDR2 reads SYGVNS. Trimming removed 3 bases at V and 4 bases at J, with 15 bases between. The CDR3 is CASSDYSVMGETQYF. The CDR3 coding sequence is TGTGCCAGCAGTGATTATAGCGTCATGGGAGAGACCCAGTACTTC.

This clone was observed a handful of times. The V and J genes are TRBV7-2 and TRBJ2-5; TRBD2 matches 9 bases. Unmatched junction bases numbered 4, after V lost 6 bases and J lost 5 bases. CDR3 length: 13 residues. CDR1 is SGHTA, CDR2 FQGNSA, per germline. The CDR3 loop reads CASRASGIETQYF. The CDR3 coding sequence is TGTGCCAGCAGGGCTAGCGGGATTGAGACCCAGTACTTC.

This clone was counted a few times. This chain connects TRBV6-6 to TRBJ2-7; D might be TRBD2 (5 bases). V was shortened by 4 bases and J by 3 bases, with 16 bases between the two germline ends. The CDR3 is made up of 15 amino acids. Germline-derived CDR1 and CDR2 are MNHNY and SVGAGI (reference sequence). CDR3 nucleotide sequence: TGTGCCAGCAGTTCCCCCCCGGGATCCAACTACGAGCAGTACTTC. It is translated as CASSSPPGSNYEQYF.

This clone was found a few times. The V gene is TRBV4-1, the J gene TRBJ2-2; D is possibly TRBD2 (6 bases). The CDR3 spans 16 residues. Trimming removed 0 bases at V and 0 bases at J, with 8 bases between. Germline values: CDR1 MGHRA, CDR2 YSYEKL. In nucleotides, the CDR3 is TGCGCCAGCAGCCAAGATTGGGGGGCGAACACCGGGGAGCTGTTTTTT. As protein: CASSQDWGANTGELFF.

The chain employs TRBV7-2 and TRBJ2-7; the D gene is possibly TRBD2 (6 bases). In germline, CDR1 is SGHTA, CDR2 FQGNSA. The CDR3 sequence is 14 residues long. With 0 bases removed from V and 6 bases from J, the gap between germline ends came to 12 bases. DNA for the CDR3: TGTGCCAGCAGCTTAGCTGGGGGGAGCCCCGAGCAGTACTTC. Its translation: CASSLAGGSPEQYF.

The chain is built from TRBV2 and TRBJ2-5, with 10 positions matching TRBD2. Germline V lookup: CDR1 SNHLY, CDR2 FYNNEI. The length of the CDR3 is 14 residues. V dropped 8 bases and J dropped 2; count of bases not matched to a gene: 5. The CDR3 spells CASLGLAVQETQYF. CDR3 coding DNA: TGTGCCAGCCTCGGACTAGCGGTTCAAGAGACCCAGTACTTC.

This clone occurred a few times. The CDR3 loop reads CTPFEPGQGKYF. The CDR3 DNA is TGCACACCATTCGAACCGGGACAGGGGAAGTATTTT. The chain is built from TRBV29-1 and TRBJ2-3, with TRBD1 matching over 10 bases. This CDR3 spans 12 amino acids. From germline, CDR1 is SQVTM and CDR2 ANQGSEA.